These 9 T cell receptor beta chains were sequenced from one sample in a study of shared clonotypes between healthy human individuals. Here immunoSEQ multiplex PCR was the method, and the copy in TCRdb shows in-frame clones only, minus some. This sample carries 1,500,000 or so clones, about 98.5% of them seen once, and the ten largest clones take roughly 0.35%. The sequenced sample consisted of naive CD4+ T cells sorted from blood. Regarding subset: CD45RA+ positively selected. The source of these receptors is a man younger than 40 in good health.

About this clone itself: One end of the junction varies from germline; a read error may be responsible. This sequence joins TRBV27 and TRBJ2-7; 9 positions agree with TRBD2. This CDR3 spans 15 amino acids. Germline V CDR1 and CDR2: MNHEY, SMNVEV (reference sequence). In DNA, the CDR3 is TGTGCCAGCAACGCCCTTGGGGGACTAGCCTATGAGCAGTACTTC. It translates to CASNALGGLAYEQYF.

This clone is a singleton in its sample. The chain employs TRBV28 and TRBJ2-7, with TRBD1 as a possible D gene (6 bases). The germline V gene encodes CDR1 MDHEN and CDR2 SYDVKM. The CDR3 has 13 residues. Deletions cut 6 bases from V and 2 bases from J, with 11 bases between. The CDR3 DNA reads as TGTGCCAGCAGCACCGGGACAACCTACGAGCAGTACTTC. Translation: CASSTGTTYEQYF.

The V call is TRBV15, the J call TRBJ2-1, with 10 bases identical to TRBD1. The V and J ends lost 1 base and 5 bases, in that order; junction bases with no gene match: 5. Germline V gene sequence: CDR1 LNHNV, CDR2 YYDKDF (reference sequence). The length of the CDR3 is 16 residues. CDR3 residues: CATSRVSGTGDNEQFF. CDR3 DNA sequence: TGTGCCACCAGCAGAGTCTCCGGGACAGGGGACAATGAGCAGTTCTTC.

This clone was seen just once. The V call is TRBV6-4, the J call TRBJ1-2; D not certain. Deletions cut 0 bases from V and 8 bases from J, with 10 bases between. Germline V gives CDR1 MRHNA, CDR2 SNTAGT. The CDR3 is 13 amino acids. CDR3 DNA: TGTGCCAGCAGTGACTCCGGAGGCCTGGGCTACACCTTC. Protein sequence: CASSDSGGLGYTF.

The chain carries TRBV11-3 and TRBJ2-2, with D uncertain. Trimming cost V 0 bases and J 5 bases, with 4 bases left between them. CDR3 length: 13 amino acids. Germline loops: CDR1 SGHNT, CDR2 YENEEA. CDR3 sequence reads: CASSLDLTGELFF. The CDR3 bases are TGTGCCAGCAGCTTAGATCTAACCGGGGAGCTGTTTTTT.

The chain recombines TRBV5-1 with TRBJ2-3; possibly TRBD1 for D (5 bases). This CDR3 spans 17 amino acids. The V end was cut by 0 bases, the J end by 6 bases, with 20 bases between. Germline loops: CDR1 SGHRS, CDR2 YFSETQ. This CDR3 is CASSLARSGAQEDTQYF. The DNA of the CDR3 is TGCGCCAGCAGCTTGGCGCGCAGTGGGGCCCAGGAGGATACGCAGTATTTT.

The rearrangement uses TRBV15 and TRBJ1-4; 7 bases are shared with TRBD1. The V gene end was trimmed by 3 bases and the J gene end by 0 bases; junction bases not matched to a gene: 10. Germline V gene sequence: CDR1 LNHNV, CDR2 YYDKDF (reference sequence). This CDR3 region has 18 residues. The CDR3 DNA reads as TGTGCCACCAGCAGGGGGACAGCTAGCCAAGCAACTAATGAAAAACTGTTTTTT. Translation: CATSRGTASQATNEKLFF.

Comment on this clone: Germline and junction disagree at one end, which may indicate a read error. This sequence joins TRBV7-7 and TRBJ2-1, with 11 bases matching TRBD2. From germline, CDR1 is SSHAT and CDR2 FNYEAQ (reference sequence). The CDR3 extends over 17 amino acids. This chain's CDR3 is CASSLAPTSGSGNEQFF. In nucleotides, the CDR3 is TGTGCTAGCAGCTTAGCGCCTACTAGCGGGAGTGGCAATGAGCAGTTCTTC.

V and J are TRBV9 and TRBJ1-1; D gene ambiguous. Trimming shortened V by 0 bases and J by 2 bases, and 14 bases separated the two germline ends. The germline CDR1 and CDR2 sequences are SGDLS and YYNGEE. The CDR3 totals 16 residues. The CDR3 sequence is CASSVGEVLTNTEAFF. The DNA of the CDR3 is TGTGCCAGCAGCGTAGGGGAGGTGCTTACCAACACTGAAGCTTTCTTT.